The entry that follows covers one T cell receptor (beta chain) sequence. Its target is not known. Read data end 3 residues before the CDR3 end; the end is taken from the germline J gene. Sequencing used immunoSEQ multiplex PCR; TCRdb keeps in-frame clones, though not all of them. In all, the sample yields tens of thousands of clones. The data derive from a study of Tregs in tolerant kidney transplant recipients. Study-level information: The nonmyeloablative bone marrow transplants came from related graft donors, with transient mixed chimerism.

The study, taken as a whole, reports: This study did not directly address biological reproducibility. Expanding Tregs on activated donor B cells appeared to best identify donor-specific TCRbeta clones.

Unstimulated regulatory T cells (CD4+CD25+CD127-), CD4+CD25- non-regulatory cells, CD4 and CD8 cells were FACS-sorted from thawed PBMCs. V dropped 6 bases and J dropped 3 bases, with 11 bases sitting between them. Germline loops: CDR1 SNHLY, CDR2 FYNNEI. CDR3 length: 14 amino acids. V usage is TRBV2 and J usage is TRBJ2-2; a weak D match, TRBD2 (5 bases). The starting material was CD4+ T cells from blood, obtained before the transplant. This receptor was identified in a human donor who received a combined kidney and bone marrow transplant. CDR3 protein: CASRQSRDTGELFF. Incomplete CDR3 DNA: TGTGCCAGCAGACAATCGAGGGACACCGGGGAG. The full variable domain, its missing parts supplied by reference TRBV2 and TRBJ2-2, is EPEVTQTPSHQVTQMGQEVILRCVPISNHLYFYWYRQILGQKVEFLVSFYNNEISEKSEIFDDQFSVERPDGSNFTLKIRSTKLEDSAMYFCASRQSRDTGELFFGEGSRLTVL.